Sequencing of this T cell receptor (beta chain) was carried out in a study of cytomegalovirus exposure and HLA in healthy donors. The study's findings and limits: With later analysis, a missense DCLRE1C variant became linked to TCR beta V- and J-gene trimming. Follow-up analysis seemed to connect common viral pathogens with several of the most significant clusters identified. Later on, an analysis tied approximately 17,000 TCR beta sequences to HLA alleles at 0.05 false discovery rate.

There are 15 residues in the CDR3. The germline CDR1 and CDR2 sequences are SGHRS and YFSETQ. Unmatched junction bases numbered 6, after V lost 4 bases and J lost 5 bases. This clone was seen just once. Its antigen is still unknown. PCR primers comprised 60 Vbeta and 13 Jbeta primers. Assay used: immunoSEQ multiplex PCR; TCRdb lists only in-frame clones, some missing. The sample has roughly 120,000 clones; 79% are singletons. The chain is built from TRBV5-1 and TRBJ2-5, with 12 bases aligning to TRBD2. The TCR was taken from a man between 18 and 35 years old in good health and CMV-seronegative. Sequences were obtained from PBMCs. CDR3 nucleotide sequence: TGCGCCAGCAGCCTTAAACTAGCGGGGGGTGAGACCCAGTACTTC. Protein product: CASSLKLAGGETQYF. The whole variable domain, filled in from reference TRBV5-1 and TRBJ2-5, reads KAGVTQTPRYLIKTRGQQVTLSCSPISGHRSVSWYQQTPGQGLQFLFEYFSETQRNKGNFPGRFSGRQFSNSRSEMNVSTLELGDSALYLCASSLKLAGGETQYFGPGTRLLVL.